Listed below are T cell receptor beta chains from one sample, sequenced in a study of shared clonotypes between healthy human individuals. The method was immunoSEQ multiplex PCR; TCRdb's version includes in-frame clones alone and lacks a portion of them. The repertoire holds about 460,000 clones, with more than 70% as singletons. Material: PBMCs. The source is a woman aged 40 to 55 in good health. Some clones in this sample may be carry-over from other donors' samples. Each CDR3 is given with its conserved first and last residue. D genes are given only for firm matches. The size of a clone is reported for some rows only, either as once, few or many, or as a class for expanded clones.

cdr3_nt cdr3_aa j_call d_call clone_size v_call
TGTGCCAGCAGCTTGGCCGGAGACAATGAGCAGTTCTTC CASSLAGDNEQFF TRBJ2-1 NA NA TRBV7-3
TGTGCCAGCAGCGTAGGGGCGGGAAACGAGCAGTTCTTC CASSVGAGNEQFF TRBJ2-1 NA NA TRBV9
TGTGCCAGCAGCCAACACGGGACTCCAGAAGAAGCTTTCTTT CASSQHGTPEEAFF TRBJ1-1 NA NA TRBV9
TGTGCCAGCAGCATCCGGGACAACTCCTACGAGCAGTACTTC CASSIRDNSYEQYF TRBJ2-7 NA NA TRBV18
TGTGCCAGCAGCCCCCGAGGGTATTCCAATGAGCAGTTCTTC CASSPRGYSNEQFF TRBJ2-1 NA NA TRBV7-3
TGTGCCAGCAGTAAATGGGCGAACACTGAAGCTTTCTTT CASSKWANTEAFF TRBJ1-1 NA NA TRBV6-1
TGTGCCAGCAGCTTATTTGCCGGGAGGAACACCGGGGAGCTGTTTTTT CASSLFAGRNTGELFF TRBJ2-2 NA NA TRBV7-8
TGTGCCAGCAGCTTGGGCCGGGAGCCCCGTTTTCACGAGGAGCAGTACTTC CASSLGREPRFHEEQYF TRBJ2-7 NA NA TRBV5-8
TGTGCCAGCAGCTCACAGACAGCCTCCTACGAGCAGTACTTC CASSSQTASYEQYF TRBJ2-7 NA NA TRBV11-2
TGTGCCAGTGGGGCTAGCGGGAACCTGTTCGAGCAGTACTTC CASGASGNLFEQYF TRBJ2-7 TRBD2 NA TRBV19
TGTGCCAGCAGTTACTCGAACCCCCCCTACGAGCAGTACTTC CASSYSNPPYEQYF TRBJ2-7 NA NA TRBV6-6
TGTGCCAGCAGCTTGGCGGGAGAAACCACAGATACGCAGTATTTT CASSLAGETTDTQYF TRBJ2-3 TRBD2 NA TRBV7-2
TGCAGCGTTCGGGGATTTACAGGGGACGAGCAGTACTTC CSVRGFTGDEQYF TRBJ2-7 TRBD1 many TRBV29-1
TGTGCCAGCAGTGAGGGGTGGACTGAAGCTTTCTTT CASSEGWTEAFF TRBJ1-1 NA NA TRBV2
TGTGCCAGCAGCTTAACATACTCCTACGAGCAGTACTTC CASSLTYSYEQYF TRBJ2-7 NA NA TRBV7-8
TGTGCCAGCAGCTTATTTAGCGGATACACCGGGGAGCTGCTTTTT CASSLFSGYTGELLF TRBJ2-2 NA NA TRBV7-3
TGTGCCAGCAGTTTTCTCAACGAGCAGTACTTC CASSFLNEQYF TRBJ2-7 NA NA TRBV27
TGTGCCAGCAGCCGCAGCCGGGGTACCGGGGAGCTGTTTTTT CASSRSRGTGELFF TRBJ2-2 NA NA TRBV11-1
TGTGCCATCAGTGGGGGTGTGGGACTAGGAGGGGCTGAAGCTTTCTTT CAISGGVGLGGAEAFF TRBJ1-1 NA NA TRBV10-3
TGTGCCAGCAGTCAGCGGGGGGAGAACAATGAGCAGTTCTTC CASSQRGENNEQFF TRBJ2-1 TRBD2 once TRBV6-4
TGTGCCAGCAGCCACCCCCCGTCCTACCTTAACTACGAGCAGTACTTC CASSHPPSYLNYEQYF TRBJ2-7 NA many TRBV28
TGCGCCAGCAGTCAATCACCAACCGGGACTAGCGTAATCACAGATACGCAGTATTTT CASSQSPTGTSVITDTQYF TRBJ2-3 TRBD2 NA TRBV23-1
TGTGCCAGCAGCCTCGTCATAGGCACTGAAGCTTTCTTT CASSLVIGTEAFF TRBJ1-1 NA NA TRBV27
TGCGCCAGCAGGGATCAGGGCCTGGTGGCCCAGCATTTT CASRDQGLVAQHF TRBJ1-5 NA NA TRBV10-2
TGTGCCAGCAGCTCCGGGACAGGGTACACAGATACGCAGTATTTT CASSSGTGYTDTQYF TRBJ2-3 TRBD1 NA TRBV7-9
TGTGCCAGCAGGGCCCCGCCGGCTCGAAATGAAAAACTGTTTTTT CASRAPPARNEKLFF TRBJ1-4 NA NA TRBV5-4
TGTGCCAGCAGCTTAGTACGGAGCTGGCGCACCGGGGAGCTGTTTTTT CASSLVRSWRTGELFF TRBJ2-2 NA NA TRBV11-2
TGTGCCAGCAGCTTAGGAGTCGGCACTGAAGCTTTCTTT CASSLGVGTEAFF TRBJ1-1 NA once TRBV7-9
TGTGCCAGTAGTCCAAACACAGGGATGGGTCAGCCCCAGCATTTT CASSPNTGMGQPQHF TRBJ1-5 NA NA TRBV19
TGCAGCGCCCGGAGCATCCCTAGCGTTGAGCAGTTCTTC CSARSIPSVEQFF TRBJ2-1 NA NA TRBV29-1
TGTGCCAGCAGCCGCCAGGGACAGGCCTACGAGCAGTACTTC CASSRQGQAYEQYF TRBJ2-7 TRBD1 NA TRBV4-2
TGTGCCACAATCGGACAGGGGGTACACGAGCAGTACTTC CATIGQGVHEQYF TRBJ2-7 TRBD1 few TRBV7-9
TGTGCCAGCAGCTTAGTGGGGGCGGGACAGCCCCAGCATTTT CASSLVGAGQPQHF TRBJ1-5 NA NA TRBV7-2
TGTGCCAGCAGCCCGACATACCACCGGGGCGGCACAGATACGCAGTATTTT CASSPTYHRGGTDTQYF TRBJ2-3 NA NA TRBV5-4
TGTGCCAGCAGTGTCCTAGCGGGGGAGCTGTTTTTT CASSVLAGELFF TRBJ2-2 NA NA TRBV6-5
TGCAGCGTCCTCTATGGTAGCGGGAGGGCCAAGGGCAATGAGCAGTTCTTC CSVLYGSGRAKGNEQFF TRBJ2-1 TRBD2 NA TRBV29-1
TGTGCCAGCAGTCCCCTGGGGGAGAGAACTAGCACAGATACGCAGTATTTT CASSPLGERTSTDTQYF TRBJ2-3 NA NA TRBV27
TGTGCCAGCAGTGGGACCGTTGCTACGCAGTATTTT CASSGTVATQYF TRBJ2-3 NA NA TRBV2
TGTGCCAGCAGTACCCCTTACGACGACTATGGCTACACCTTC CASSTPYDDYGYTF TRBJ1-2 NA many TRBV6-5
TGTGCCTGGAGTGGGGTTGCCCTAGGGCCCCAGCATTTT CAWSGVALGPQHF TRBJ1-5 NA NA TRBV30
TGCGCCAGCAGCTGGGGACTAGCCAAGGACGAGCAGTACTTC CASSWGLAKDEQYF TRBJ2-7 TRBD2 NA TRBV5-1
TGTGCCAGTAGTACAGGGGGCGCTTCCTACAATGAGCAGTTCTTC CASSTGGASYNEQFF TRBJ2-1 TRBD1 few TRBV19
TGTGCCAGCAGTTTCCCGGACACTAGCAATCAGCCCCAGCATTTT CASSFPDTSNQPQHF TRBJ1-5 NA few TRBV28
TGCGCCAGCAGCCATCGGGGTTCTGGTGAGACCCAGTACTTC CASSHRGSGETQYF TRBJ2-5 NA NA TRBV4-3
TGTGCCAGCAGCGTGTCCCTCTCGGCAAACACCGGGGAGCTGTTTTTT CASSVSLSANTGELFF TRBJ2-2 NA NA TRBV9
TGTGCCAGCTCTCCGACTAGCGGGGCCTCCTACGAGCAGTACTTC CASSPTSGASYEQYF TRBJ2-7 TRBD2 many TRBV18
TGTGCCAGCAGCTATATAGGGGCAGGGTTTTCTGGCTACACCTTC CASSYIGAGFSGYTF TRBJ1-2 NA once TRBV5-5
TGTGCCAGCAGCTTAGCAGGAGTGCGACTGGGACCTCCACGTGAGCAGTTCTTC CASSLAGVRLGPPREQFF TRBJ2-1 NA NA TRBV7-3
TGCGCCAGCAGCCAAGTTTTGGGCGATGAGCAGTTCTTC CASSQVLGDEQFF TRBJ2-1 NA NA TRBV4-1
TGTGCCTGGAGTGAGGTAGCGGCCTCCTACGAGCAGTACTTC CAWSEVAASYEQYF TRBJ2-7 NA NA TRBV30
TGTGCCAGCAGTCCGGACAGGTTTAGCGAGACCCAGTACTTC CASSPDRFSETQYF TRBJ2-5 TRBD1 NA TRBV28
TGCGCCAGCAGCCGCTCAACTGCGGGGCAGGGCTACGAGCAGTACTTC CASSRSTAGQGYEQYF TRBJ2-7 NA NA TRBV4-1
TGTGCCAGCAGTTCCGGGACAGGGCACACAGATACGCAGTATTTT CASSSGTGHTDTQYF TRBJ2-3 TRBD1 many TRBV6-5
TGTGCCAGCAGCAAATGGGGGGCCAGGGGGGCGCGAGGGAGCAATCAGCCCCAGCATTTT CASSKWGARGARGSNQPQHF TRBJ1-5 NA NA TRBV21-1
TGTGCCAGCAGCTTTTCAGGGACAGGGACCGAGACCCAGTACTTC CASSFSGTGTETQYF TRBJ2-5 TRBD1 NA TRBV5-4
TGTGCCACCAGCCCTCGATTGGAGCCGAACACTGAAGCTTTCTTT CATSPRLEPNTEAFF TRBJ1-1 NA NA TRBV15
TGTGCCAGCAGCGGTAAAACAGGGGCCGGGGAAAAACTGTTTTTT CASSGKTGAGEKLFF TRBJ1-4 TRBD1 NA TRBV5-4
TGTGCCAGCATTCAAACGGACTCCTACGAGCAGTACTTC CASIQTDSYEQYF TRBJ2-7 NA NA TRBV25-1
TGCGCCAGCAGCTTCCGACTGGGGAACACCGGGGAGCTGTTTTTT CASSFRLGNTGELFF TRBJ2-2 NA NA TRBV5-1
TGTGCCTCTCAGGTCAGGGGCGGGGAGCAGTACTTC CASQVRGGEQYF TRBJ2-7 NA NA TRBV25-1